The present T cell receptor (beta chain) was sequenced within a study of T cell responses to AZD1222 COVID-19 vaccine. The length of the CDR3 is 16 residues. Trimming removed 4 bases from V and 7 bases from J, with 21 bases in between. Germline assignment: CDR1 SGDLS and CDR2 YYNGEE. Assay used: immunoSEQ multiplex PCR; TCRdb lists only in-frame clones, some missing. The repertoire consists of 150,000 or so clones, with approximately 90% occurring once and the leading ten covering about 16%. This chain joins TRBV9 and TRBJ2-1; maybe TRBD1 (6 bases). The sequencing used peripheral blood, collected on day 0 of AZD1222 vaccination. The sequence was collected from an adult in good health. The DNA of the CDR3 is TGTGCCAGCAGCCCCGAGAGGGGGACGATACAAAATGAGCAGTTCTTC. Its translation is CASSPERGTIQNEQFF.